This T cell receptor beta chain was recovered during a study of technical replicates of blood from a few donors. Repertoires were generated with immunoSEQ multiplex PCR, while TCRdb's copy carries only in-frame clones and drops some. The table includes tens of thousands of clones, about 90% detected once. The sequenced sample consisted of T cells isolated from PBMCs. The TCR comes from a human donor in good health. Some clones in this sample may be carry-over from other donors' samples.

Here the CDR3 reads CASGDRGDYEQYF. The CDR3 nucleotides are TGTGCCAGCGGGGACAGGGGGGACTACGAGCAGTACTTC. The chain is built from TRBV27 and TRBJ2-7, with 11 bases that match TRBD1. The CDR3 covers 13 residues. The trim removed 8 bases at V and 3 bases at J, leaving 3 bases unmatched. CDR1 is MNHEY and CDR2 is SMNVEV in the germline V gene (reference sequence).